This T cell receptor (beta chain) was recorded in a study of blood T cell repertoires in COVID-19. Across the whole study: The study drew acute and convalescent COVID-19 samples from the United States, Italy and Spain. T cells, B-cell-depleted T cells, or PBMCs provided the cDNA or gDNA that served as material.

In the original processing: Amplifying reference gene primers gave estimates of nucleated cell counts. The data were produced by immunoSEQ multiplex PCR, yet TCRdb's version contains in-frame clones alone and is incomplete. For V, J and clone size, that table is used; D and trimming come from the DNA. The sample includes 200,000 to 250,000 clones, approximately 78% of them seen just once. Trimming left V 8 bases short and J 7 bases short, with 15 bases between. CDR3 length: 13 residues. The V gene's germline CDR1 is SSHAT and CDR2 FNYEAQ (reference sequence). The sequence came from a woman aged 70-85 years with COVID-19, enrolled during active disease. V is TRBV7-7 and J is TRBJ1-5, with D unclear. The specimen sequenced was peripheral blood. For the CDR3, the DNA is TGTGCCAGCCCAGACGGGATACGGCAGCCCCAGCATTTT. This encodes CASPDGIRQPQHF.